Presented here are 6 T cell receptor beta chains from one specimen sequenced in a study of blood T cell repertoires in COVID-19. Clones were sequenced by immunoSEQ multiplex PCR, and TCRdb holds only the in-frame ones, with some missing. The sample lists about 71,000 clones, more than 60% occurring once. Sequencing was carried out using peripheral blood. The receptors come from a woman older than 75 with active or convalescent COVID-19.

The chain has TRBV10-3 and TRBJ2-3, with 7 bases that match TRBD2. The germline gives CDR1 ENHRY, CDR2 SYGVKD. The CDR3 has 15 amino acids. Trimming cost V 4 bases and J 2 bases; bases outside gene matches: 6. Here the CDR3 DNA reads TGTGCCATCAGTGGGGGGGAGGGTTTCACAGATACGCAGTATTTT. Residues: CAISGGEGFTDTQYF.

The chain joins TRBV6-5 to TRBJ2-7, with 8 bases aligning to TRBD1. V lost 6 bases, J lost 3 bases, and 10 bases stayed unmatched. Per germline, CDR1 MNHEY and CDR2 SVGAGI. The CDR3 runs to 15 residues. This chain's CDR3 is CASRNIQGANYEQYF. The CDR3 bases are TGTGCCAGCAGAAACATTCAGGGGGCTAACTACGAGCAGTACTTC.

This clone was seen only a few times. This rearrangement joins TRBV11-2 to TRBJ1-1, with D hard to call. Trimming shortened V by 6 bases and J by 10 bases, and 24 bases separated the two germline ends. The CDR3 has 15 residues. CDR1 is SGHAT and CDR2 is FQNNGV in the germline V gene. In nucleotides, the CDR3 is TGTGCCAGCAGTGAGAGAACGGCGGGTAACGTCGGAGCTTTCTTT. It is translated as CASSERTAGNVGAFF.

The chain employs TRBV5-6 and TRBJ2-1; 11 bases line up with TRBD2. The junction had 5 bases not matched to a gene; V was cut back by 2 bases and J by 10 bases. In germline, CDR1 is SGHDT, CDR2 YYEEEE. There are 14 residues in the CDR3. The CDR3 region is CASSFSGGAEEQFF. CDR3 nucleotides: TGTGCCAGCAGCTTTAGCGGGGGGGCGGAAGAGCAGTTCTTC.

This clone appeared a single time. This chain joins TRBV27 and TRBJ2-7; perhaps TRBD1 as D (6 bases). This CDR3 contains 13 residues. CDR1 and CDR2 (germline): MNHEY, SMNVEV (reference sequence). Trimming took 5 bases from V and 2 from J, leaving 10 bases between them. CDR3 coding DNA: TGTGCCAGCAGTCAACAGGGACCCTACGAGCAGTACTTC. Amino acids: CASSQQGPYEQYF.

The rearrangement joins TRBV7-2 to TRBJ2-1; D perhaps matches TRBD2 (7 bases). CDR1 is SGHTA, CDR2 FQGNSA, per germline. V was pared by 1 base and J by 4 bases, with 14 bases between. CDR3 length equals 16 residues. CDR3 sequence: CASSLGGGATYNEQFF. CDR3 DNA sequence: TGTGCCAGCAGCTTAGGTGGGGGGGCGACATACAATGAGCAGTTCTTC.